Presented here are 20 T cell receptor beta chains from one specimen sequenced in a study of T cell repertoires in cytomegalovirus infection (dated by TCRdb to between 2019 and 2020). The treatment or condition label corresponds to: in vitro stimulation with specific CMV peptide epitopes to enrich CMV-specific T cells. TCRdb records Illumina HiSeq 1500 as the sequencer. TCRdb's own reprocessing of the public reads used fastp at Q25 and MiXCR and kept productive beta chains. Under each unique CDR3 protein, matching rows form one entry showing the most common genes and DNA. The sample table holds approximately 34,000 distinct CDR3 sequences, of which about 48% were seen once. Jointly, the top ten make up approximately 92% of the sample. These receptors have no known antigen. The sequencing here drew on CD8+ T cells from cultured PBMCs, taken from culture after CMV antigen stimulation. Source of these receptors: a human donor in good health (CMV status not recorded). Some clones in this sample may be carry-over from other donors' samples.

This sequence joins TRBV7-8 and TRBJ2-1; TRBD1 matches at 9 bases. This CDR3 comprises 16 residues. V trimming: 3 bases; J trimming: 3 bases; junction bases outside the gene matches: 6. CDR1 SGHVS and CDR2 FQNEAQ come from the germline V gene. The CDR3 is CASSFVRDRVYNEQFF. CDR3 DNA: TGTGCCAGCAGCTTTGTCCGGGACAGGGTCTACAATGAGCAGTTCTTC.

The V gene is TRBV6-1, the J gene TRBJ2-2; no clear D gene. The germline V gene encodes CDR1 MNHNS and CDR2 SASEGT. V lost 5 bases to trimming and J lost 7 bases, with 8 bases between them. The length of the CDR3 is 12 residues. CDR3 DNA: TGTGCCAGCAGTCCCCAGAGCGGGGAGCTGTTTTTT. Protein sequence: CASSPQSGELFF.

The chain recombines TRBV5-1 with TRBJ2-7; D might be TRBD1 (6 bases). The germline V and J ends were trimmed by 4 bases and 0 bases, with 14 bases remaining between them. The germline V gene encodes CDR1 SGHRS and CDR2 YFSETQ. This CDR3 contains 15 residues. Written as DNA, the CDR3 is TGCGCCAGCAGCCCACACGACAGGCCCTCCTACGAGCAGTACTTC. It encodes CASSPHDRPSYEQYF.

This clonotype was detected many times. The rearrangement joins TRBV5-4 to TRBJ2-2, with D possibly matching TRBD2 (6 bases). Germline lookup yields CDR1 SGHNT and CDR2 YYREEE (reference sequence). This CDR3 has 15 amino acids. Between the trimmed V and J ends, which lost 1 base and 6 bases, there was a span of 13 bases. The CDR3 spells CASSLTVPGAGELFF. The CDR3 DNA reads TGTGCCAGCAGCTTGACAGTCCCGGGGGCCGGGGAGCTGTTTTTT.

This clonotype occurred many times. V usage is TRBV4-1 and J usage is TRBJ2-2; D could derive from TRBD1 or TRBD2 (5 bases each). The germline V gene encodes CDR1 MGHRA and CDR2 YSYEKL. V dropped 3 bases and J dropped 4 bases, with 9 bases sitting between them. CDR3 size: 14 residues. The CDR3 DNA is TGCGCCAGCAGCCAGGGACCCATCACCGGGGAGCTGTTTTTT. Translated: CASSQGPITGELFF.

CDR3 DNA sequence: TGCGCCAGCAGCCAAGAGTCGACAGCGAGCTCCTACAATGAGCAGTTCTTC. This encodes CASSQESTASSYNEQFF. The rearrangement uses TRBV4-1 and TRBJ2-1; D is perhaps TRBD1 (5 bases). V was pared by 0 bases and J by 0 bases, with 12 bases between. Germline V CDR1 and CDR2: MGHRA, YSYEKL. The CDR3 extends over 17 amino acids.

This clonotype was seen more than once but under ten times. V and J are TRBV6-5 and TRBJ1-1; D not resolved. V was cut by 0 bases and J by 2 bases, with 7 bases left in between. CDR3 length: 14 amino acids. Per germline, CDR1 MNHEY and CDR2 SVGAGI. This CDR3 reads CASSYSRSNTEAFF. Written as DNA, the CDR3 is TGTGCCAGCAGTTACTCACGCAGCAACACTGAAGCTTTCTTT.

The chain is built from TRBV12-3 or TRBV12-4 and TRBJ1-4; D is unresolved. The CDR3 is 15 residues long. V was pared by 0 bases and J by 6 bases, with 11 bases between. The CDR3 region is CASSLAPEGDEKLFF. The CDR3 coding sequence is TGTGCCAGCAGTTTAGCTCCCGAGGGCGATGAAAAACTGTTTTTT.

The chain joins TRBV30 to TRBJ1-1; D remains ambiguous. This CDR3 contains 13 residues. Trimming stripped 0 bases from V and 3 bases from J, with 8 bases between. The germline gives CDR1 GTSNPN, CDR2 SVGIG (reference sequence). Written as DNA, the CDR3 is TGTGCCTGGAGTGTAGGCTGGCACACTGAAGCTTTCTTT. The encoded protein is CAWSVGWHTEAFF.

This clonotype was picked up a small number of times. The chain joins TRBV5-1 to TRBJ2-3; TRBD2 matches at 13 bases. Germline CDR1 reads SGHRS; CDR2 reads YFSETQ. With 0 bases clipped from V and 2 bases from J, the junction kept 9 bases outside the gene matches. This CDR3 spans 19 amino acids. The CDR3 sequence is CASSLEGTSGVGVTDTQYF. The CDR3 region has the DNA TGCGCCAGCAGCTTGGAAGGGACTAGCGGGGTAGGAGTCACAGATACGCAGTATTTT. Filled out from reference TRBV5-1 and TRBJ2-3, the complete variable domain reads KAGVTQTPRYLIKTRGQQVTLSCSPISGHRSVSWYQQTPGQGLQFLFEYFSETQRNKGNFPGRFSGRQFSNSRSEMNVSTLELGDSALYLCASSLEGTSGVGVTDTQYFGPGTRLTVL.

V is TRBV28 and J is TRBJ2-3; 10 bases line up with TRBD2. V shed 3 bases and J 5 bases; nucleotides not matched to a gene: 11. Germline V gene lookup returns CDR1 MDHEN and CDR2 SYDVKM. This CDR3 has 17 residues. CDR3 DNA: TGTGCCAGCAGTTTGACGCTAGCGGGAGTGAGGGGAGATACGCAGTATTTT. Its protein product is CASSLTLAGVRGDTQYF.

With regard to this clonotype: Its ends do not fully match the called genes, so a read error is possible. DNA for the CDR3: TGTGCTAGCAGTGAAGCCGGGCACAGGGGGGGGACTGAAGCTTTCTTT. Translation: CASSEAGHRGGTEAFF. The V and J genes are TRBV6-1 and TRBJ1-1, with 8 positions matching TRBD1. In germline, CDR1 is MNHNS, CDR2 SASEGT. This CDR3 contains 16 residues.

The chain employs TRBV7-3 and TRBJ2-1, with D possibly matching TRBD2 (6 bases). Trimming stripped 1 base from V and 9 bases from J, with 22 bases between. In germline, CDR1 is SGHTA, CDR2 FQGTGA. The CDR3 is made up of 17 amino acids. The CDR3 region is CASSLIGRAGSSGEQFF. The CDR3 nucleotides are TGTGCCAGCAGCTTAATTGGGCGAGCGGGTTCCTCGGGTGAGCAGTTCTTC.

V and J are TRBV7-6 and TRBJ1-5; no reliable D call. The germline V gene has CDR1 SGHVS and CDR2 FNYEAQ. CDR3 length: 13 amino acids. V was clipped by 4 bases and J by 0 bases, with 4 bases between them. CDR3 sequence: CASSYYSNQPQHF. The CDR3 bases are TGTGCCAGCAGCTATTATAGCAATCAGCCCCAGCATTTT.

This clonotype was counted only a few times. The chain is built from TRBV7-6 and TRBJ1-2; TRBD1 agrees at 8 bases. The CDR3 length is 16 residues. Germline V gene data show CDR1 as SGHVS and CDR2 as FNYEAQ. The junction had 14 bases not matched to a gene; V was cut back by 2 bases and J by 9 bases. The CDR3 coding sequence is TGTGCCAGCAGCTTAAGTCTCAGGGGGCGGATGGCCCGCTACACCTTC. This gives the protein CASSLSLRGRMARYTF.

V usage is TRBV9 and J usage is TRBJ2-5; D might be TRBD1 or TRBD2, each matching 6 bases. Trimming stripped 0 bases from V and 2 bases from J, with 14 bases between. From germline, CDR1 is SGDLS and CDR2 YYNGEE. This CDR3 has 16 residues. The CDR3 bases are TGTGCCAGCAGCGTAGAATTTGGGGGGACACAAGAGACCCAGTACTTC. It specifies CASSVEFGGTQETQYF.

The chain employs TRBV7-4 and TRBJ2-3; tentative D call: TRBD1 (5 bases). V lost 5 bases and J lost 3, with 12 bases in between. CDR3 length: 14 residues. Germline V gives CDR1 SGHVT, CDR2 SQSDAQ. The CDR3 DNA follows: TGTGCCAGCAGCCAAAGAGCAGGGACAGATACGCAGTATTTT. Amino acid sequence: CASSQRAGTDTQYF.

This chain links TRBV7-2 with TRBJ2-1; D uncertain. This CDR3 spans 12 amino acids. CDR1 is SGHTA, CDR2 FQGNSA, per germline. The V gene lost 2 bases and the J gene lost 7 bases, with 6 bases spanning the gap. CDR3 bases: TGTGCCAGCAGCTTATCCGGAAATGAGCAGTTCTTC. Translation gives CASSLSGNEQFF.

The rearrangement uses TRBV3-1 and TRBJ2-1, with TRBD2 identical over 13 bases. V was pared by 4 bases and J by 5 bases, with 14 bases of the junction left unmatched. CDR1 and CDR2 (germline): LGHDT, YNNKEL (reference sequence). This CDR3 has 19 amino acids. The DNA of the CDR3 is TGTGCCAGCAGCCCCAAGACTAGCGGGAGGCTGCCGAATAACAATGAGCAGTTCTTC. Protein sequence: CASSPKTSGRLPNNNEQFF.

This clonotype was seen a handful of times. The chain has TRBV7-2 and TRBJ2-3; 9 bases map to TRBD2. CDR3 length: 18 amino acids. Germline V gives CDR1 SGHTA, CDR2 FQGNSA. The trim removed 2 bases at V and 0 bases at J, leaving 9 bases unmatched. The CDR3 sequence: CASSLKSGGYSSTDTQYF. The CDR3 region has the DNA TGTGCCAGCAGCTTAAAGAGCGGGGGGTACTCTAGCACAGATACGCAGTATTTT.